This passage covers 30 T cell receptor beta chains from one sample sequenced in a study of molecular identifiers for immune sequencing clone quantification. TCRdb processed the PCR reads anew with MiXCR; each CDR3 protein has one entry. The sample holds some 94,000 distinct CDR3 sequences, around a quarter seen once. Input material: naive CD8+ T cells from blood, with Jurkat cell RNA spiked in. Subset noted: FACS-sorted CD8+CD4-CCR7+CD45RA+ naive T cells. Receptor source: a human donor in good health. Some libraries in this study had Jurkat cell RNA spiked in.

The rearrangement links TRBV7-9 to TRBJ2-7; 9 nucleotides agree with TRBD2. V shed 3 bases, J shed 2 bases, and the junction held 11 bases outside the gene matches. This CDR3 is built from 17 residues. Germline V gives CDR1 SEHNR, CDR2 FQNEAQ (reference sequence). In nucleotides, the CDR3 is TGTGCCAGCAGCTTCAGCGATAGCGGGGGAAATACCTACGAGCAGTACTTC. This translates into CASSFSDSGGNTYEQYF.

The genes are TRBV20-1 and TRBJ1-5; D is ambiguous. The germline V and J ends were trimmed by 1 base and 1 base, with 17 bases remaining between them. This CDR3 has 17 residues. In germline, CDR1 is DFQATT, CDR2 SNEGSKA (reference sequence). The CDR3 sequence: CSARATHGSPSNQPQHF. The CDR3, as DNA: TGCAGTGCTAGAGCCACTCATGGCAGCCCGAGCAATCAGCCCCAGCATTTT.

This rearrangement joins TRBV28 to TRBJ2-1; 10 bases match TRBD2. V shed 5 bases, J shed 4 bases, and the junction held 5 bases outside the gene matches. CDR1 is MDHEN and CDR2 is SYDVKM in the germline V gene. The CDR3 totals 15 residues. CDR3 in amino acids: CASSPGTSEYNEQFF. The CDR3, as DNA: TGTGCCAGCAGTCCCGGGACTAGCGAGTACAATGAGCAGTTCTTC.

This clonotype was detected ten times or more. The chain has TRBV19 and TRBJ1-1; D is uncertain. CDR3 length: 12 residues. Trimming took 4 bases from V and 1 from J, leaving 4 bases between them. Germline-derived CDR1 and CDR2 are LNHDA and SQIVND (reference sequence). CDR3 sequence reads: CASSTQNTEAFF. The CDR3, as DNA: TGTGCCAGTAGTACCCAGAACACTGAAGCTTTCTTT.

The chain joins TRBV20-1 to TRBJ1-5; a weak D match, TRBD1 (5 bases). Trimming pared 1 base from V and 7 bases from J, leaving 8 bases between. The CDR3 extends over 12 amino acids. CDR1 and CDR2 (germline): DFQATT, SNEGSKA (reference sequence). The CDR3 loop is CSARAGGQPQHF. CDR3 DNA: TGCAGTGCTAGAGCTGGGGGACAGCCCCAGCATTTT.

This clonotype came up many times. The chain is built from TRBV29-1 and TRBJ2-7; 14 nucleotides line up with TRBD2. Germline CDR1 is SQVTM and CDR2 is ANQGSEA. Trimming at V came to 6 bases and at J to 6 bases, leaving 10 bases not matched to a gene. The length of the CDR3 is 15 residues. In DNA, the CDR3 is TGCAGCGTATTTGGACTAGCGGGAGGAAGAGGCGAGCAGTACTTC. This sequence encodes CSVFGLAGGRGEQYF.

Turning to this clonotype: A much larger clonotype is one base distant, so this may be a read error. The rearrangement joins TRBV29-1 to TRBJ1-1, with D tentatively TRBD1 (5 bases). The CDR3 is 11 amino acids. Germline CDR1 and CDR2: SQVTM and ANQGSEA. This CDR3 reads CSAPWGTGAFF. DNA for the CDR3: TGCAGCGCTCCCTGGGGCACTGGAGCTTTCTTT.

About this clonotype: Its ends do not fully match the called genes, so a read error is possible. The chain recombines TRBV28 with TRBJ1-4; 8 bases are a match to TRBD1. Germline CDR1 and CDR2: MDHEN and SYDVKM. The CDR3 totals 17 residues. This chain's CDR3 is CASSEGDRLLLRERLFF. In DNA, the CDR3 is TGTGCCAGCAGTGAAGGGGACAGGCTTCTCCTGCGAGAAAGACTGTTTTTT.

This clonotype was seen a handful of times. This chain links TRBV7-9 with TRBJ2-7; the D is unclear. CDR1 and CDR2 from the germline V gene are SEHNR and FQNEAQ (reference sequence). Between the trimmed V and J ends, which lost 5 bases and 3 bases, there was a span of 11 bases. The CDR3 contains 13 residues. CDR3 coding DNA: TGTGCCAGCAGCCCCCTAATCAGCTACGAGCAGTACTTC. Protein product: CASSPLISYEQYF.

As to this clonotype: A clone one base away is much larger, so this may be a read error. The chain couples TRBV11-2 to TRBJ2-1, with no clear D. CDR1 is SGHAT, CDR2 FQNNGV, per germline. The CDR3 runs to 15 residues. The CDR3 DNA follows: TGTGCCAGCAGCTTAGAAGTCCCCCGGAACAATGGGCAGTTCTTC. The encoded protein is CASSLEVPRNNGQFF. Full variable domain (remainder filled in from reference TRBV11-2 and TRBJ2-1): EAGVAQSPRYKIIEKRQSVAFWCNPISGHATLYWYQQILGQGPKLLIQFQNNGVVDDSQLPKDRFSAERLKGVDSTLKIQPAKLEDSAVYLCASSLEVPRNNGQFFGPGTRLTVL.

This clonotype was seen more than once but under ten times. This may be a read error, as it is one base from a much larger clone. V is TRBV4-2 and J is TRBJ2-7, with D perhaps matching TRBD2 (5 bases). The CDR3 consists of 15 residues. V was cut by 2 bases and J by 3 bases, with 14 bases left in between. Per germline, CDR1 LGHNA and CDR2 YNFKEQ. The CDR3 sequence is CASSQQSSRVYEQYF. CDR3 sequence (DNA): TGTGCCAGCAGCCAACAGTCTAGCCGAGTCTACGAGCAGTACTTC.

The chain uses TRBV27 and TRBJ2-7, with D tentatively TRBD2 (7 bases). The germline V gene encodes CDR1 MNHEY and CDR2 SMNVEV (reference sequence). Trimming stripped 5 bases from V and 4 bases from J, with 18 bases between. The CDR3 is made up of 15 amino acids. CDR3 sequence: CASSPSSGGAYEQYF. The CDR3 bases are TGTGCCAGCAGTCCGTCAAGTGGGGGGGCTTACGAGCAGTACTTC.

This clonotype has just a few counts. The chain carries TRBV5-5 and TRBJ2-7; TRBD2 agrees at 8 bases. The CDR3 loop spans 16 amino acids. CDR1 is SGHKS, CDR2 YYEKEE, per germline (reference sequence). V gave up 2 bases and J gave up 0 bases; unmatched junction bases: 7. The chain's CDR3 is CASSFGTTSGSYEQYF. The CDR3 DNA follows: TGTGCCAGCAGCTTCGGGACTACTAGCGGCTCCTACGAGCAGTACTTC.

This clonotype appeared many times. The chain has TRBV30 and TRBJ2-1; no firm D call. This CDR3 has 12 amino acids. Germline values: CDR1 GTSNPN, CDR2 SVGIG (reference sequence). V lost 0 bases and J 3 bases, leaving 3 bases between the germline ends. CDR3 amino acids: CAWSVSYNEQFF. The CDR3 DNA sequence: TGTGCCTGGAGTGTAAGCTACAATGAGCAGTTCTTC.

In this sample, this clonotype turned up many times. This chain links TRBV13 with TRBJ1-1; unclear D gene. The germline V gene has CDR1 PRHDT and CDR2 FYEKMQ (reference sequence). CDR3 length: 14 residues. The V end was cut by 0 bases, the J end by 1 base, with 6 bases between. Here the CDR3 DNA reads TGTGCCAGCAGCTTAGGTGGGAAGAACACTGAAGCTTTCTTT. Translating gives CASSLGGKNTEAFF.

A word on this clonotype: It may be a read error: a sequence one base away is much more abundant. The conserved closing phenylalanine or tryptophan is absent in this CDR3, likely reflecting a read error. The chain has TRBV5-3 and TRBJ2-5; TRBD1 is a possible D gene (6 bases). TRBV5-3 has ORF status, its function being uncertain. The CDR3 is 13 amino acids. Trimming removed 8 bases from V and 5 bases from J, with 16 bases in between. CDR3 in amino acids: CASSYRDFETQYL. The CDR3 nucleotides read TGTGCCAGCAGTTACAGGGATTTTGAGACCCAGTACCTC.

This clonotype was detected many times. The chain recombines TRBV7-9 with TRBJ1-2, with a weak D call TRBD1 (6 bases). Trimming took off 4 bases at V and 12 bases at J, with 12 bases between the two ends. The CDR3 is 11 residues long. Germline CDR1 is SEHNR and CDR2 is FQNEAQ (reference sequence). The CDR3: CASSSDRTNTF. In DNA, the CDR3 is TGTGCCAGCAGCTCAGACAGGACTAACACCTTC.

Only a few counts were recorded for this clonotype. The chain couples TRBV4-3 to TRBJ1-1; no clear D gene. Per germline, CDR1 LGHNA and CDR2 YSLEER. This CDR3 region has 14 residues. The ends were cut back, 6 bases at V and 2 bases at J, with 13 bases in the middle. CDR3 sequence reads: CASRTATLNTEAFF. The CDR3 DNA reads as TGCGCCAGCAGAACCGCGACATTAAACACTGAAGCTTTCTTT.

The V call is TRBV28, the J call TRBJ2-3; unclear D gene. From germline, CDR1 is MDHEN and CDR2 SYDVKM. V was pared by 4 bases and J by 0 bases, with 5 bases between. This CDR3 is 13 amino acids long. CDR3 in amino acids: CASSSDSTDTQYF. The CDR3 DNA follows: TGTGCCAGCAGTTCGGACAGCACAGATACGCAGTATTTT. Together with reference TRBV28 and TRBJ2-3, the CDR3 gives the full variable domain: DVKVTQSSRYLVKRTGEKVFLECVQDMDHENMFWYRQDPGLGLRLIYFSYDVKMKEKGDIPEGYSVSREKKERFSLILESASTNQTSMYLCASSSDSTDTQYFGPGTRLTVL.

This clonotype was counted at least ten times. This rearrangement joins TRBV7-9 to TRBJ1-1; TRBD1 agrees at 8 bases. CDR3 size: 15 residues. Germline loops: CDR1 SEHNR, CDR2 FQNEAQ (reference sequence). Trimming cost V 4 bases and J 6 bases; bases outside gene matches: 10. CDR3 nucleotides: TGTGCCAGCAGCTCCAAGACAGGGGTGTTGGCTGAAGCTTTCTTT. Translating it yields CASSSKTGVLAEAFF.

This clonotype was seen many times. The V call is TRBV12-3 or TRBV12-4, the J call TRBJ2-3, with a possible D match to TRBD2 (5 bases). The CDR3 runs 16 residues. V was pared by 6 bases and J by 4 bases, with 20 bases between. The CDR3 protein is CASSLLAAGYSDTQYF. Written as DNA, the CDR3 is TGTGCCAGCAGCCTGCTAGCCGCGGGCTACTCAGATACGCAGTATTTT.

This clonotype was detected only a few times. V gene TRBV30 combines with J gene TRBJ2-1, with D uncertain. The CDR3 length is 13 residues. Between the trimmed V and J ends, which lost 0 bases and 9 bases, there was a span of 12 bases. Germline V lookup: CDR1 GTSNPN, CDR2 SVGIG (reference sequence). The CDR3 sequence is CAWSVHLAAEQFF. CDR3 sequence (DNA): TGTGCCTGGAGTGTACACTTAGCTGCTGAGCAGTTCTTC.

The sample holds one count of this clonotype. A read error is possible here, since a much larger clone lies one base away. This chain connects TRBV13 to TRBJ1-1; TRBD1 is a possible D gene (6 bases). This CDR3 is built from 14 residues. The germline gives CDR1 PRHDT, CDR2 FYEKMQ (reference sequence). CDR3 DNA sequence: TGTGCCAGCAGTTCACCCCACAGGGACACTGAAGATTTCTTT. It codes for CASSSPHRDTEDFF.

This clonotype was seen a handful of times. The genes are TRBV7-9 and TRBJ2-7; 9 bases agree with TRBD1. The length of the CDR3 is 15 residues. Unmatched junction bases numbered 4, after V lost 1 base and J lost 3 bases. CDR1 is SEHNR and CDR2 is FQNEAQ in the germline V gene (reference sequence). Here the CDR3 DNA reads TGTGCCAGCAGCTTAGAGACAGGGGGGAGCTACGAGCAGTACTTC. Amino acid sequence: CASSLETGGSYEQYF.

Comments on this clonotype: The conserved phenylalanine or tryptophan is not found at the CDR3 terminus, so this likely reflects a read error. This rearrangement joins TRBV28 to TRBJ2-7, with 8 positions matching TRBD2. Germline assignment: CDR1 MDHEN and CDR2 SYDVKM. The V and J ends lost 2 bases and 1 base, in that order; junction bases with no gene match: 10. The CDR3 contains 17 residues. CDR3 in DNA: TGTGCCAGCAGTTTAATCCCTCGCGGGAGGTATTCCTACGAGCAGTACCTC. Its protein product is CASSLIPRGRYSYEQYL.

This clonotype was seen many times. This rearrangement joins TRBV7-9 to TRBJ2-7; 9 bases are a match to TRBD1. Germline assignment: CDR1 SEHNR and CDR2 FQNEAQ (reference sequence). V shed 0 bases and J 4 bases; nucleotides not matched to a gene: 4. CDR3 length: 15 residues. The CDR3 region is CASSLALGTGYEQYF. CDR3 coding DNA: TGTGCCAGCAGCTTAGCGCTCGGGACAGGGTACGAGCAGTACTTC.

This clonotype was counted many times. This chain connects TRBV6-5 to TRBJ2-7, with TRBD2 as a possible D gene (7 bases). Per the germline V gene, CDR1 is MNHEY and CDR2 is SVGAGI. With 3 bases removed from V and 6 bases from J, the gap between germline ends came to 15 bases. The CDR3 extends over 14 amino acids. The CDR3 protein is CASSYDPGGAEQYF. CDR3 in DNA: TGTGCCAGCAGTTATGACCCTGGGGGGGCCGAGCAGTACTTC.

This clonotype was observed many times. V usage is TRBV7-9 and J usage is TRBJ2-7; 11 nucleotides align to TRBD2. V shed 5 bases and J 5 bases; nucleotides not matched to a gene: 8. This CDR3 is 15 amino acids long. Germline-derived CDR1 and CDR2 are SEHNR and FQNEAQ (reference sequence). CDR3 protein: CASSPLAGGRDEQYF. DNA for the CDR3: TGTGCCAGCAGCCCCTTAGCGGGAGGGCGGGACGAGCAGTACTTC.

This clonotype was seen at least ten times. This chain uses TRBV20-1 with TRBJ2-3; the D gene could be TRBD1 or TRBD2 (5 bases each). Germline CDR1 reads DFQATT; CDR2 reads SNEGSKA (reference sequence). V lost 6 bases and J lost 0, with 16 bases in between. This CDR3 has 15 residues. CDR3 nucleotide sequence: TGCAGTGCCCGGGGCGATACGGGTAGCACAGATACGCAGTATTTT. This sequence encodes CSARGDTGSTDTQYF.

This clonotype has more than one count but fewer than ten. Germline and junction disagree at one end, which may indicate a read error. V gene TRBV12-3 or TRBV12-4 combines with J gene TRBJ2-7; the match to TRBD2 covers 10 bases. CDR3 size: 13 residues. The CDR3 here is CASTLAGAYERYF. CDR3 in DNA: TGTGCCAGCACGCTAGCGGGAGCCTACGAGCGGTACTTC.